This TCR beta chain was recovered during a study of T-cell reconstitution after alpha-beta-depleted transplantation in children. In its sample, this clonotype was seen many times. Unique molecular identifiers were built into the TCRbeta library. From the PCR reads, TCRdb called clonotypes with MiXCR, one entry per CDR3 protein. The sample holds tens of thousands of distinct CDR3 sequences, 11% seen once. The sequence was obtained from a human donor who donated a stem cell graft to a child with chronic granulomatous disease. The source material was PBMCs from the stem cell graft donor, sampled from the stem cell graft.

For the CDR3, the DNA is TGTGCCAGCAGCCCCGGAACCGGTGAGACCCAGTACTTC. It encodes CASSPGTGETQYF. The chain has TRBV5-4 and TRBJ2-5; no clear D. The CDR3 has 13 residues. V was trimmed by 4 bases and J by 5 bases, leaving 12 bases between them. Germline CDR1 SGHNT, CDR2 YYREEE (reference sequence). Full variable domain (rest looked up from reference TRBV5-4 and TRBJ2-5): ETGVTQSPTHLIKTRGQQVTLRCSSQSGHNTVSWYQQALGQGPQFIFQYYREEENGRGNFPPRFSGLQFPNYSSELNVNALELDDSALYLCASSPGTGETQYFGPGTRLLVL.